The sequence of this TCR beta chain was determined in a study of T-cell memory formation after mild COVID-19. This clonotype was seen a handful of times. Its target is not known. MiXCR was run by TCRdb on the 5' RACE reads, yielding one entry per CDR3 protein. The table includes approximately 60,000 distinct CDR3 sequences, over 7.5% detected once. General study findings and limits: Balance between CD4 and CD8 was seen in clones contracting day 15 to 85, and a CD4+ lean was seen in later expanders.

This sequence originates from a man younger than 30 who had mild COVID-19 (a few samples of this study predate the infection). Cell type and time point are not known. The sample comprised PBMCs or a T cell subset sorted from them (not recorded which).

The CDR3 DNA sequence: TGTGCCAGCAGCCCCGGACAGGGTCTGCACGAGCAGTACGTC. It encodes CASSPGQGLHEQYV. The chain joins TRBV6-2 or TRBV6-3 to TRBJ2-7; 8 bases are shared with TRBD1. The CDR3 has 14 amino acids. CDR1 MNHEY and CDR2 SVGEGT come from the germline V gene. With 6 bases clipped from V and 5 bases from J, the junction kept 9 bases outside the gene matches.